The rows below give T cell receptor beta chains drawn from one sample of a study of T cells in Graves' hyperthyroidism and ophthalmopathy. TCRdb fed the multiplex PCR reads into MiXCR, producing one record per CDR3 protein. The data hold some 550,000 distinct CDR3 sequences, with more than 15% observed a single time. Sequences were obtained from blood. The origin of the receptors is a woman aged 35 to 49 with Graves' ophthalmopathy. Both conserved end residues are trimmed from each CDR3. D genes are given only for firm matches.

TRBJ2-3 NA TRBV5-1 ASNQGEGTDTQY
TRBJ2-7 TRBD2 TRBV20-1 SARQGTSGRARYEQY
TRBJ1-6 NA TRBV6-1 ASSGRVSPLH
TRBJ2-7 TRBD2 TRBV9 ASSMGLAGGEQY
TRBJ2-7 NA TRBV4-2 ASSQVYSPGEQY
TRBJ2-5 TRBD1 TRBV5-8 ASSWGQGARYQETQY
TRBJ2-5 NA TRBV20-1 SARTPPGAVQETQY
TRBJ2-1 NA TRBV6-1 ASRRGPPSYNEQF
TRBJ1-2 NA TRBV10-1 ASSYQGRIYGYT
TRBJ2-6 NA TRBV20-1 SARDDFSGANVLT
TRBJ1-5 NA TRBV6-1 ASSYNYNQPQH
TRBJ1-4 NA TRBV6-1 ASSEWEGVIEKLF
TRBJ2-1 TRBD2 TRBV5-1 ASSLTSGRSYNEQF
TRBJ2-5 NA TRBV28 ASSLTVRGTIETQY
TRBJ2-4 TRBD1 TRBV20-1 SARTGVENIQY
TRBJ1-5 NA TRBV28 ASSYKGDQPQH
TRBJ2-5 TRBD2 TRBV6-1 ASSDGLAGRDQETQY
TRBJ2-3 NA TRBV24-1 ATSDWAGRVIPDTQY
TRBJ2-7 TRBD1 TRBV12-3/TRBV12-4 ASSSQGQALSEQY
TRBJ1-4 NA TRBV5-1 ASSEAEGEKLF
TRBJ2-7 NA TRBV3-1 ASSQEGLTYEQY
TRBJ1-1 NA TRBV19 ASSRRINTEAF
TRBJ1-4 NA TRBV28 ASSLGGATNEKLF
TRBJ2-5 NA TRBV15 ATSREDVPVRETQY